This TCR beta chain comes out of a study of cytomegalovirus exposure and HLA in healthy donors. The PCR had 60 Vbeta and 13 Jbeta primers. This table comes from immunoSEQ multiplex PCR, and its TCRdb copy is limited to in-frame clones, with some not included. The sample has approximately 170,000 clones. Trimming removed 7 bases from V and 2 bases from J, with 8 bases in between. The length of the CDR3 is 12 residues. Germline CDR1 is MNHEY and CDR2 is SMNVEV (reference sequence). The sequenced sample was PBMCs. The TCR comes from a woman aged 18-35 years in good health and CMV-seropositive. The chain has TRBV27 and TRBJ2-5; D may be TRBD2 (6 bases). CDR3 in amino acids: CASMGLQETQYF. The CDR3 nucleotides are TGTGCCAGCATGGGACTGCAAGAGACCCAGTACTTC.